The clone carrying this T cell receptor (beta chain) came up many times. The CDR3 is made up of 17 amino acids. This record belongs to a study of breast tumors, draining lymph nodes, adjacent tissues. Each CDR3 protein gets one entry after TCRdb re-called the multiplex PCR reads with MiXCR. The sample records tens of thousands of distinct CDR3 sequences, under 55% being singletons. The gene calls are TRBV3-2 and TRBJ2-5; TRBD2, the table's D call, was not compared with the DNA. TRBV3-2 constitutes a pseudogene. Sequenced input: breast tumor tissue. The sequence was collected from a female donor with breast cancer. Some clones in this sample may be carry-over from other donors' samples. The CDR3 spells CASSQGTSGMVQETQYF. The DNA for the CDR3 is TGTGCCAGCAGCCAAGGGACTAGCGGGATGGTCCAAGAGACCCAGTACTTC.